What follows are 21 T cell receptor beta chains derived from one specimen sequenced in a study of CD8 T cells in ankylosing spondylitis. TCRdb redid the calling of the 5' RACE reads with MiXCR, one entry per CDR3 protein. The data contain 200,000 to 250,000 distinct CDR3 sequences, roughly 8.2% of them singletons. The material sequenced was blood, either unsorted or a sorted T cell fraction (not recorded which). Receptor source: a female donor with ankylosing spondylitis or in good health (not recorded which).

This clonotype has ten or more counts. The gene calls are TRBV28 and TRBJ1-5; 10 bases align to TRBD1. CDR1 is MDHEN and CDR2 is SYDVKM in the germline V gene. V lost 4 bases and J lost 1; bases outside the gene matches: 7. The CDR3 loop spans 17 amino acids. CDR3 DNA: TGTGCCAGCAGTTCGGGACAGGGGATAGTGAGCAATCAGCCCCAGCATTTT. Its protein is CASSSGQGIVSNQPQHF.

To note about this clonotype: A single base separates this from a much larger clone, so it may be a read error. In DNA form, the CDR3 reads TGCAGTGCCACCAGCCCCGATGTGAATGAGCAGTTCTTC. Protein product: CSATSPDVNEQFF. V and J are TRBV20-1 and TRBJ2-1; D gene uncertain. Between the trimmed V and J ends, which lost 6 bases and 7 bases, there was a span of 16 bases. The CDR3 has 13 residues. Looked up from germline, CDR1 is DFQATT and CDR2 is SNEGSKA (reference sequence).

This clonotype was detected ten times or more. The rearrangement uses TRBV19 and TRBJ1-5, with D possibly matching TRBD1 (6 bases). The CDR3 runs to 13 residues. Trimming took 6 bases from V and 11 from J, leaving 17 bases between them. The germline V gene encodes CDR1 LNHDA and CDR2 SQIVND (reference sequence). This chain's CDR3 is CASSPPGHPSQHF. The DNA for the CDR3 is TGTGCCAGTAGCCCCCCGGGACATCCGTCCCAGCATTTT.

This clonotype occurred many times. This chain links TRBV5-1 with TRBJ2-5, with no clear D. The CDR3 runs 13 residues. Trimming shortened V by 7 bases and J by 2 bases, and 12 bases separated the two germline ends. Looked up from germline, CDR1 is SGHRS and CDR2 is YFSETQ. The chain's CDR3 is CASRVGVQETQYF. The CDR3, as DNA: TGCGCCAGCCGGGTTGGGGTTCAAGAGACCCAGTACTTC. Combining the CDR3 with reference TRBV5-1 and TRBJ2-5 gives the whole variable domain KAGVTQTPRYLIKTRGQQVTLSCSPISGHRSVSWYQQTPGQGLQFLFEYFSETQRNKGNFPGRFSGRQFSNSRSEMNVSTLELGDSALYLCASRVGVQETQYFGPGTRLLVL.

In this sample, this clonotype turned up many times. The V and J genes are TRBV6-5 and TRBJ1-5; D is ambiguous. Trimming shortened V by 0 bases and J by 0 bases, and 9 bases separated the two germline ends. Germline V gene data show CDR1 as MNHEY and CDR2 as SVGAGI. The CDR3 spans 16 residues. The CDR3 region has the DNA TGTGCCAGCAGTTACTCGATCCCGGGTAGCAATCAGCCCCAGCATTTT. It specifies CASSYSIPGSNQPQHF.

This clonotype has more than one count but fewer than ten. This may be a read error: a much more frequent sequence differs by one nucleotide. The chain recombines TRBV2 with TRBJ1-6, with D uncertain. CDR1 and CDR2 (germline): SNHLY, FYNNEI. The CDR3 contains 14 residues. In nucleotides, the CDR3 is TGTGCCAGCAGTGTTAAAGTTGGCAATTCACTCCTCCACTTT. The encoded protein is CASSVKVGNSLLHF.

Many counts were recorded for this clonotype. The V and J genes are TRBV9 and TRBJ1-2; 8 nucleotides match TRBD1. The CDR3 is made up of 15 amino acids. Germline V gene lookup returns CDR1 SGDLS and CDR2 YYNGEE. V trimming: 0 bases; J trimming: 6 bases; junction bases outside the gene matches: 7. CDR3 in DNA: TGTGCCAGCAGCGTAGCCCCAGGGGGCTGGGATGGCTACACCTTC. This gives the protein CASSVAPGGWDGYTF.

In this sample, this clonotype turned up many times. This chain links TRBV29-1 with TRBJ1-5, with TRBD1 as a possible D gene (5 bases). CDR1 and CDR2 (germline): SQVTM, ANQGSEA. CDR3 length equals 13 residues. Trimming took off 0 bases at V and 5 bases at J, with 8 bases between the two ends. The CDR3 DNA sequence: TGCAGCGTTGAAGAGTCGGGGGATCAGCCCCAGCATTTT. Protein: CSVEESGDQPQHF.

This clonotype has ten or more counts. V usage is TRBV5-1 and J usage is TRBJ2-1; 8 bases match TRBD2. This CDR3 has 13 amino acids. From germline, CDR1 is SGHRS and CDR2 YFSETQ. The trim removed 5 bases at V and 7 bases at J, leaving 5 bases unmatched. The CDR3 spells CASRRAGGNEQFF. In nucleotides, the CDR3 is TGCGCCAGCAGGAGGGCGGGAGGTAATGAGCAGTTCTTC.

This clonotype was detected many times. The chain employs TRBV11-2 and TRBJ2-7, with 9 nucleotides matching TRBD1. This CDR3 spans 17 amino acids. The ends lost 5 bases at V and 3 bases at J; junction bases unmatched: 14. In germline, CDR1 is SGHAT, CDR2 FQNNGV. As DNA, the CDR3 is TGTGCCAGCAGCCCAAGCGGTGGACAGGGGTTGGGCTACGAGCAGTACTTC. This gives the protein CASSPSGGQGLGYEQYF.

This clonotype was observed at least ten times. The CDR3: CSVVVAGEGEQFF. CDR3 coding DNA: TGCAGCGTTGTAGTGGCGGGGGAGGGAGAGCAGTTCTTC. The chain carries TRBV29-1 and TRBJ2-1, with 7 bases lining up with TRBD2. The V and J ends lost 4 bases and 10 bases, in that order; junction bases with no gene match: 10. Germline CDR1 reads SQVTM; CDR2 reads ANQGSEA. There are 13 residues in the CDR3.

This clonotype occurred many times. CDR3 sequence (DNA): TGTGCCAGCAGTTACTCGAAAGTGTATGGCCAAGAGACCCAGTACTTC. Its protein is CASSYSKVYGQETQYF. The V gene is TRBV6-5, the J gene TRBJ2-5; unclear D gene. The CDR3 covers 16 residues. Trimming removed 0 bases at V and 1 base at J, with 12 bases between. The V gene's germline CDR1 is MNHEY and CDR2 SVGAGI.

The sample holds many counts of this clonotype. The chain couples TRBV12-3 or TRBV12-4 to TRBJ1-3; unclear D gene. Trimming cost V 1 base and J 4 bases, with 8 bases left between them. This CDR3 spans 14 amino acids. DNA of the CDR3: TGTGCCAGCAGTTTAGGGGCGCAGGGAAACACCATATATTTT. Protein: CASSLGAQGNTIYF.

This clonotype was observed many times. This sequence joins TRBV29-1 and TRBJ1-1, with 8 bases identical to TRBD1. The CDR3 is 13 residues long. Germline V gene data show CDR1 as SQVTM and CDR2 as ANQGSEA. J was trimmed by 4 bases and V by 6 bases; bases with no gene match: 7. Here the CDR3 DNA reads TGCAGCGTCGTCCGTGACAGGGGCACTGAAGCTTTCTTT. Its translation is CSVVRDRGTEAFF.

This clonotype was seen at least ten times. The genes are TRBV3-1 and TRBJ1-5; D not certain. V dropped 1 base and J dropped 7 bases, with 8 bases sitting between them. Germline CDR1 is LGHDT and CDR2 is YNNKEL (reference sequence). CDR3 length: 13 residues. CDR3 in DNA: TGTGCCAGCAGCCAAGGGGGATGGCAGCCCCAGCATTTT. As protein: CASSQGGWQPQHF.

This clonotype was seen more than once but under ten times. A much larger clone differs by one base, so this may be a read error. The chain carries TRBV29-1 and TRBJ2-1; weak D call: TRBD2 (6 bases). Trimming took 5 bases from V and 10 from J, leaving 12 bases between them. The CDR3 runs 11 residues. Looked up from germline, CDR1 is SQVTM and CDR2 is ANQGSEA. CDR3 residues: CSVIRDWEQFF. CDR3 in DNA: TGCAGCGTTATCAGGGACTGGGAGCAGTTCTTC.

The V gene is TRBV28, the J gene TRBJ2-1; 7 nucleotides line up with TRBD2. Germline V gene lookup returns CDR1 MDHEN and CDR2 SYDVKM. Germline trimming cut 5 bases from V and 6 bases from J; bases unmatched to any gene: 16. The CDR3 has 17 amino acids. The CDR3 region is CASSPALGRAPFNEQFF. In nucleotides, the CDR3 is TGTGCCAGCAGTCCTGCGTTGGGGAGGGCACCATTCAATGAGCAGTTCTTC.

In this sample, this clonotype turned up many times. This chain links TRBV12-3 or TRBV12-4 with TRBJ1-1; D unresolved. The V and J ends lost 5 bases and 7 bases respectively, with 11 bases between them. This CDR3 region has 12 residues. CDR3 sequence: CASSRRPGEAFF. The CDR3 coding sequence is TGTGCCAGCAGTAGAAGACCGGGTGAAGCTTTCTTT.

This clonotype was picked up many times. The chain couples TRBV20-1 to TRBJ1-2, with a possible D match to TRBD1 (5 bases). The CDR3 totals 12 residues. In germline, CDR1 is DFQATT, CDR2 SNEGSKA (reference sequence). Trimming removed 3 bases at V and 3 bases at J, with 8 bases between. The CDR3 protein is CSARGEDYGYTF. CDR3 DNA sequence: TGCAGTGCTAGGGGGGAGGACTATGGCTACACCTTC.

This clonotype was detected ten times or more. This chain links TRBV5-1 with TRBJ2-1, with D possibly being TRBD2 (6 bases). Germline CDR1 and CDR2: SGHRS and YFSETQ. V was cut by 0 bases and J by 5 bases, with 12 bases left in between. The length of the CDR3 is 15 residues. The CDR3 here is CASSLVAGTNNEQFF. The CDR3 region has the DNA TGCGCCAGCAGCTTGGTTGCGGGAACCAACAATGAGCAGTTCTTC.

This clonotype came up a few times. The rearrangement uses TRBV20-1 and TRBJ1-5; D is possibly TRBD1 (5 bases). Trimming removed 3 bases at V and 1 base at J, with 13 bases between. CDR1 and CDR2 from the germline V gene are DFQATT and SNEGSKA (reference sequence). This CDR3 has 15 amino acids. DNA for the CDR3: TGCAGTGCTAGGTGGGGGGTTGGAAGCAATCAGCCCCAGCATTTT. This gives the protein CSARWGVGSNQPQHF.